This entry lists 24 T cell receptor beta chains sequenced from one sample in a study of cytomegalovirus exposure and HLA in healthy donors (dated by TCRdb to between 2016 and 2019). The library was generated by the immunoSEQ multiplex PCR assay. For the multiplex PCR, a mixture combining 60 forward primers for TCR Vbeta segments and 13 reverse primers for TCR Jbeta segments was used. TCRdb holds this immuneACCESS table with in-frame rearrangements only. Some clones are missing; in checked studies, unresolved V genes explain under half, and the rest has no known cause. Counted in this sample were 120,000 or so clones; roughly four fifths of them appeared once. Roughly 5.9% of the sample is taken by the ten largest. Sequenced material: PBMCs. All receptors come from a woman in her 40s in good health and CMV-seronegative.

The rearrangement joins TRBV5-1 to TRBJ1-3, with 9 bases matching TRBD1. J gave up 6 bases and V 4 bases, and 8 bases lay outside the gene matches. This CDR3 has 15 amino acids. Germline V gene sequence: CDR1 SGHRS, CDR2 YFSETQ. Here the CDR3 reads CASSTGTGTENTIYF. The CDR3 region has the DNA TGCGCCAGCAGCACCGGGACAGGGACCGAAAACACCATATATTTT.

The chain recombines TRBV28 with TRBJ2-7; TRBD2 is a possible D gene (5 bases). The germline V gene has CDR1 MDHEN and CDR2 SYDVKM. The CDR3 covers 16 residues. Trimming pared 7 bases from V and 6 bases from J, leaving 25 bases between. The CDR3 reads CASTSTELGGSGEQYF. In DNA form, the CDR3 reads TGTGCCAGCACCTCAACCGAGCTCGGAGGATCTGGCGAGCAGTACTTC.

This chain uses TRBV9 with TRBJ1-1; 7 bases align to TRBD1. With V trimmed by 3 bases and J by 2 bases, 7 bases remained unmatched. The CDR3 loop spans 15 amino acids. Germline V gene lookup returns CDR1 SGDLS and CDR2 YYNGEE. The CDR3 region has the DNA TGTGCCAGCAGCGCGGCAGGGACAGTTAACACTGAAGCTTTCTTT. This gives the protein CASSAAGTVNTEAFF. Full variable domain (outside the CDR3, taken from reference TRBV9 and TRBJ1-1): DSGVTQTPKHLITATGQRVTLRCSPRSGDLSVYWYQQSLDQGLQFLIQYYNGEERAKGNILERFSAQQFPDLHSELNLSSLELGDSALYFCASSAAGTVNTEAFFGQGTRLTVV.

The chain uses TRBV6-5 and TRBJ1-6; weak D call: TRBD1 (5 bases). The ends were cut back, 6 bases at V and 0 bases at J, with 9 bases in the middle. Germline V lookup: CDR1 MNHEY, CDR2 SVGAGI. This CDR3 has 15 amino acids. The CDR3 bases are TGTGCCAGCAGGGGGGGGAGCTCCTATAATTCACCCCTCCACTTT. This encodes CASRGGSSYNSPLHF.

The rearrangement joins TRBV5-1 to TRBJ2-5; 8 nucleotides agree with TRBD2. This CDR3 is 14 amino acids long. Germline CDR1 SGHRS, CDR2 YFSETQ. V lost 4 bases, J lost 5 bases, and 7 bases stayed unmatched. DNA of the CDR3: TGCGCCAGCAGCATAACAGCGGGAGAGGAGACCCAGTACTTC. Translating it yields CASSITAGEETQYF.

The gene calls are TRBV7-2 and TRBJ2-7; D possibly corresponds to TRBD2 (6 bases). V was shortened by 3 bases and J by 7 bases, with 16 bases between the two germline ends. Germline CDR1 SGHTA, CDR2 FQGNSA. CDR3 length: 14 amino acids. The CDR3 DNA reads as TGTGCCAGCAGCTTTCCTGGACTAACCTCGGAGCAGTACTTC. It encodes CASSFPGLTSEQYF.

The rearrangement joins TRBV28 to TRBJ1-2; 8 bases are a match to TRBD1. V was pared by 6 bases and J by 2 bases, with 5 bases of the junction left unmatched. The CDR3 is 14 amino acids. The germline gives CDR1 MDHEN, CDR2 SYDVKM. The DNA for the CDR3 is TGTGCCAGCAGCGCAGGGGGCAACAACTATGGCTACACCTTC. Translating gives CASSAGGNNYGYTF.

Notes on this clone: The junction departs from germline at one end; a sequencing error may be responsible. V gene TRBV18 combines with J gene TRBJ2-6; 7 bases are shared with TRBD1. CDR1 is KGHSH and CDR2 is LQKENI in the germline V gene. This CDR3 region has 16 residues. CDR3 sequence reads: CASREGAGSGANGLTF. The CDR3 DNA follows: TGTGCCAGTCGAGAGGGGGCAGGGTCTGGGGCCAACGGCCTGACTTTC. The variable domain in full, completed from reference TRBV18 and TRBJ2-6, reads NAGVMQNPRHLVRRRGQEARLRCSPMKGHSHVYWYRQLPEEGLKFMVYLQKENIIDESGMPKERFSAEFPKEGPSILRIQQVVRGDSAAYFCASREGAGSGANGLTFGAGSRLTVL.

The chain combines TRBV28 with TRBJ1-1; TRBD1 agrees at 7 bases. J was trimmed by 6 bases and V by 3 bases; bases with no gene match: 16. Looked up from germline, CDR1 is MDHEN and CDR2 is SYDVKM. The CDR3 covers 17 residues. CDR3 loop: CASSFGGDYRGRSEAFF. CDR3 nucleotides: TGTGCCAGCAGTTTTGGTGGTGATTACAGGGGACGATCTGAAGCTTTCTTT.

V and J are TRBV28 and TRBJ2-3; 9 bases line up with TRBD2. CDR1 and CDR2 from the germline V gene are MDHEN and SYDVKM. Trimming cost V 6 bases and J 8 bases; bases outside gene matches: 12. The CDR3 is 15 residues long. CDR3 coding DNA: TGTGCCAGCAGACATAGCGGGGGCCCCGCCGGTACGCAGTATTTT. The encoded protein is CASRHSGGPAGTQYF.

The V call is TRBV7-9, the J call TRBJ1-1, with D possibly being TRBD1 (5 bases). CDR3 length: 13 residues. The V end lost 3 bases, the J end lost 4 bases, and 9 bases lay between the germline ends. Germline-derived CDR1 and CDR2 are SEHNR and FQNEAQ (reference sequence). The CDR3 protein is CASSLGGTTEAFF. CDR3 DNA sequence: TGTGCCAGCAGCTTGGGGGGGACCACTGAAGCTTTCTTT.

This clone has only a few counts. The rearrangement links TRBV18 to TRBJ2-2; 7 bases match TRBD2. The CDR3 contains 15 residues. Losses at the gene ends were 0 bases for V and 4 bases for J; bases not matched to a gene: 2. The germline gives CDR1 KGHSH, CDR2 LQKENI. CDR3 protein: CASSPPGGRTGELFF. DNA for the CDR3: TGTGCCAGCTCACCACCGGGAGGGCGCACCGGGGAGCTGTTTTTT.

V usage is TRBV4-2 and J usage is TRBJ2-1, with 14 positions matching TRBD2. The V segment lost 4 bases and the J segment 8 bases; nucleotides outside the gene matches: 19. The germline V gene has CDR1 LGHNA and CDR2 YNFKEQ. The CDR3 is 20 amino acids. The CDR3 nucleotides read TGTGCCAGCAGCCCCGTCGGGGGACTAGCGGGAGTCCCGGTCGGTTATGAGCAGTTCTTC. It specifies CASSPVGGLAGVPVGYEQFF.

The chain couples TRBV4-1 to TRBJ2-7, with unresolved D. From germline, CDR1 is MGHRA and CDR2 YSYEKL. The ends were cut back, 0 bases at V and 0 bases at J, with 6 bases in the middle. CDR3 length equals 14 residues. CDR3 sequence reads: CASSQDYSSYEQYF. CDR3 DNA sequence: TGCGCCAGCAGCCAAGATTACAGCTCCTACGAGCAGTACTTC.

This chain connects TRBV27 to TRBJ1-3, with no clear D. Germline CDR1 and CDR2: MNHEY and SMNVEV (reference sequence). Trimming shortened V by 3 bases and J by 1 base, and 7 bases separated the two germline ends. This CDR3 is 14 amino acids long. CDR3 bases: TGTGCCAGCAGTTTCGCGGGATCTGGAAACACCATATATTTT. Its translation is CASSFAGSGNTIYF.

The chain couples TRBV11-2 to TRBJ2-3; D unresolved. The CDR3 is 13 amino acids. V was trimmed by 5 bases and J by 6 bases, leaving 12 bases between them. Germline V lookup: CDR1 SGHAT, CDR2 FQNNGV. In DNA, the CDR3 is TGTGCCAGCAGCGGCAGACCCGGGGATACGCAGTATTTT. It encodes CASSGRPGDTQYF.

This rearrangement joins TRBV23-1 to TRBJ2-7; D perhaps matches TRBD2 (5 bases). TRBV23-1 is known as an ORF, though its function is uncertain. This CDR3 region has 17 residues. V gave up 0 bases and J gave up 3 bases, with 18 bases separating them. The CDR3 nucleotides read TGCGCCAGCAGTCAATCTCATAGAGAGGGTACGATCTACGAGCAGTACTTC. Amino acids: CASSQSHREGTIYEQYF.

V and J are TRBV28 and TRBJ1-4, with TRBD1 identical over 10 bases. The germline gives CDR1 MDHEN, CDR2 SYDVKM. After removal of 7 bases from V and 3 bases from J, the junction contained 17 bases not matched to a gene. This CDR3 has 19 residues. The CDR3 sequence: CASKSPRDRGVLANEKLFF. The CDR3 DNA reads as TGTGCCAGCAAGAGTCCGCGGGACAGGGGCGTCTTAGCTAATGAAAAACTGTTTTTT.

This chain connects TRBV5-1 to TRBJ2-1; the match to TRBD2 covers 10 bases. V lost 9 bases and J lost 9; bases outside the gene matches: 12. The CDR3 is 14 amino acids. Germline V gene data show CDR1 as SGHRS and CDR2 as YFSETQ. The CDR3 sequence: CANFEREGPGEQFF. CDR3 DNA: TGCGCCAACTTCGAGCGGGAGGGCCCGGGTGAGCAGTTCTTC.

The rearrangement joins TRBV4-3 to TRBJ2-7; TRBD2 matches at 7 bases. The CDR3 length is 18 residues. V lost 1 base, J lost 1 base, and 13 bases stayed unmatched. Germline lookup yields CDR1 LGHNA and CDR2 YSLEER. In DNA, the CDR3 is TGCGCCAGCAGCCAAGGGGCCGTGAGCGGGATGGGGTCCTACGAGCAGTACTTC. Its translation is CASSQGAVSGMGSYEQYF.

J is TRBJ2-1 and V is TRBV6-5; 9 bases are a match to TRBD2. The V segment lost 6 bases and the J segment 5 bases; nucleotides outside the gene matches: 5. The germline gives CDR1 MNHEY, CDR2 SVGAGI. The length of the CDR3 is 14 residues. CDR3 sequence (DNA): TGTGCCAGCAGGGAATTAGCGGGAGACAATGAGCAGTTCTTC. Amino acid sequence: CASRELAGDNEQFF.

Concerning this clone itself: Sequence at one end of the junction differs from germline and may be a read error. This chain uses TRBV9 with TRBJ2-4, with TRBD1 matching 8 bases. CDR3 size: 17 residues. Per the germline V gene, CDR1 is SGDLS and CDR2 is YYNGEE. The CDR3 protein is CASSAESGGLAKNSQYF. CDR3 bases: TGTGCCAGCAGCGCCGAGTCAGGGGGCTTAGCCAAAAACAGTCAGTACTTC.

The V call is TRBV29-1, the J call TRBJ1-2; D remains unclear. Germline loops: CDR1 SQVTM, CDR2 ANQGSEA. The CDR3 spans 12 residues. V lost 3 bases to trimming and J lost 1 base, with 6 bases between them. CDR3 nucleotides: TGCAGCGTTGACGTAGTTAACTATGGCTACACCTTC. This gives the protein CSVDVVNYGYTF. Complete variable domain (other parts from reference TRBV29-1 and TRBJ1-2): SAVISQKPSRDICQRGTSLTIQCQVDSQVTMMFWYRQQPGQSLTLIATANQGSEATYESGFVIDKFPISRPNLTFSTLTVSNMSPEDSSIYLCSVDVVNYGYTFGSGTRLTVV.

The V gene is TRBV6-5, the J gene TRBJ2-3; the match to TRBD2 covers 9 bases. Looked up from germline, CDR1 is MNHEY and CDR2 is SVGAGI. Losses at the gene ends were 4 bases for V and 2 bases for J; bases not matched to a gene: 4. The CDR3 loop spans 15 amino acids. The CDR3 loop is CASSLAGAATDTQYF. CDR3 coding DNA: TGTGCCAGCAGTTTAGCGGGAGCCGCCACAGATACGCAGTATTTT.